This entry features one T cell receptor beta chain sequence. Its antigen is still unknown. This entry comes from a study of OX40 agonist ivuxolimab in advanced cancers. At the level of the study: Patients were treated with ivuxolimab, an agonistic anti-OX40 (CD134) antibody. At just under 85% male, the cohort had a mean age of about 55 years, ranging from about 23 to 79. Study results and limitations: Antigen specificity was not determined for the expanded peripheral T cells.

Profiled with immunoSEQ multiplex PCR; TCRdb holds only in-frame clones, not every one. Among about 110,000 clones listed, 90% were seen once. The material sequenced was CD4+ or CD8+ T cells sorted from blood, taken in a trial of the OX40 agonist ivuxolimab. This TCR was sampled from an adult with an advanced solid tumor such as melanoma, head and neck, liver or kidney cancer.

This CDR3 reads CASTMGPRRTDTQYF. The CDR3 region has the DNA TGTGCCAGTACCATGGGACCTAGACGCACAGATACGCAGTATTTT. The chain carries TRBV19 and TRBJ2-3, with D tentatively TRBD1 or TRBD2 (5 bases each). The length of the CDR3 is 15 residues. Trimming cost V 7 bases and J 1 base, with 15 bases left between them. Per germline, CDR1 LNHDA and CDR2 SQIVND (reference sequence).